Listed below are T cell receptor beta chains from one sample, sequenced in a study of blood T cell repertoires in COVID-19. Profiled with immunoSEQ multiplex PCR; TCRdb holds only in-frame clones, not every one. The sample contains 90,000 to 130,000 clones, just over 85% of which appear only once. The source material was peripheral blood. The receptors were sampled from a human donor in a cohort sampled during active COVID-19. Each CDR3 is given with its conserved first and last residue. A D gene is named only where the DNA matches it firmly. Where a row states a size, it is once, few, many or the class of an expanded clone; other rows omit it.

D,size,J,V,DNA,CDR3
NA,NA,TRBJ2-3,TRBV5-6,TGTGCCAGCAGCCGGCAGGGTGGAGATACGCAGTATTTT,CASSRQGGDTQYF
TRBD2,NA,TRBJ2-1,TRBV6-6,TGTGCCAGCAGGACTAGCGGGACATACAATGAGCAGTTCTTC,CASRTSGTYNEQFF
NA,NA,TRBJ2-5,TRBV24-1,TGTGCCACCAGGGGACGGGAGCAAGAGACCCAGTACTTC,CATRGREQETQYF
NA,NA,TRBJ1-1,TRBV6-1,TGTGCCAGCAGTGAAACAGGGAACACTGAAGCTTTCTTT,CASSETGNTEAFF
NA,NA,TRBJ2-7,TRBV2,TGTGCCAGCAGTGAAGGGAACAGCTTCTACGAGCAGTACTTC,CASSEGNSFYEQYF
NA,once,TRBJ1-6,TRBV18,TGTGCCAGCTCACCAAGGACGGCCTACAGGGTGGGGACCTTTGGGTCACCCCTCCACTTT,CASSPRTAYRVGTFGSPLHF
NA,NA,TRBJ2-3,TRBV27,TGTGCCAGCAGTTTTCGGACTTATGGTACGCAGTATTTT,CASSFRTYGTQYF
TRBD2,NA,TRBJ2-1,TRBV29-1,TGCAGCGTGGTCGGACTAGCGGGAGTAATCAATGAGCAGTTCTTC,CSVVGLAGVINEQFF
TRBD2,few,TRBJ2-3,TRBV11-1,TGTGCCAGCAGCCCACACAGCGGGGAGAGCACAGATACGCAGTATTTT,CASSPHSGESTDTQYF
NA,NA,TRBJ2-1,TRBV3-1/TRBV3-2,TGTGCCAGCAGCTTACTAACAGGTGATTACTACAATGAGCAGTTCTTC,CASSLLTGDYYNEQFF
NA,NA,TRBJ2-7,TRBV9,TGTGCCAGCAGAAGCGAGAGCTCCTACGAGCAGTACTTC,CASRSESSYEQYF
NA,NA,TRBJ2-7,TRBV28,TGTGCCAGCAGTAGGAACATCGGGGGGCCGTCCGAGCAGTACTTC,CASSRNIGGPSEQYF
NA,few,TRBJ2-3,TRBV4-1,TGCGCCAGCAGCCAACCCACGCTAAGAGAGGCAGATACGCAGTATTTT,CASSQPTLREADTQYF
TRBD2,NA,TRBJ2-2,TRBV7-9,TGTGCCAGCAACCCTGGACTAGCCGGCGGGGAGCTGTTTTTT,CASNPGLAGGELFF
NA,NA,TRBJ1-6,TRBV7-9,TGTGCCAGCAGCCAAACAGGGTATGATTCACCCCTCCACTTT,CASSQTGYDSPLHF
TRBD2,NA,TRBJ2-7,TRBV27,TGTGCCAGCAGTTCCCCGGGTAGCGGGAGATACGAGCAGTACTTC,CASSSPGSGRYEQYF
NA,NA,TRBJ1-1,TRBV5-6,TGTGCCAGCAGCTTGGTCCAGGACACTGAAGCTTTCTTT,CASSLVQDTEAFF
NA,NA,TRBJ1-5,TRBV19,TGTGCCAGCGGGCCGGACTATAGCAATCAGCCCCAGCATTTT,CASGPDYSNQPQHF
TRBD1,NA,TRBJ2-7,TRBV19,TGTGCCAGTAGTGCGGACAGGGGATACGAGCAGTACTTC,CASSADRGYEQYF
NA,NA,TRBJ1-2,TRBV2,TGTGCCAGCAGTGAAGCAGTAGCTAACTATGGCTACACCTTC,CASSEAVANYGYTF
TRBD1,NA,TRBJ1-2,TRBV19,TGTGCCAGTAGTGGACAGGGTTGGTATGGCTACACCTTC,CASSGQGWYGYTF
NA,NA,TRBJ1-5,TRBV14,TGTGCCAGCAGCCAAGATCTAGGACAGCCCCAGCATTTT,CASSQDLGQPQHF
NA,NA,TRBJ1-5,TRBV27,TGTGCCAGCAGTTTATATCCCGGTAGCAATCAGCCCCAGCATTTT,CASSLYPGSNQPQHF
TRBD1,few,TRBJ1-5,TRBV2,TGTGCCAGCAGTGAAGGGACAGGGAATGATCAGCCCCAGCATTTT,CASSEGTGNDQPQHF
NA,NA,TRBJ2-7,TRBV7-8,TGTGCCAGCAGCACTCGGACTAACTCCTACGAGCAGTACTTC,CASSTRTNSYEQYF
NA,NA,TRBJ1-3,TRBV5-1,TGCGCCAGCAGCTTGGACAGGATAGGGTCTGGAAACACCATATATTTT,CASSLDRIGSGNTIYF
NA,NA,TRBJ2-7,TRBV12-3/TRBV12-4,TGTGCCAGCAGTTCACAGTTCGAGCAGTACTTC,CASSSQFEQYF
TRBD1,NA,TRBJ2-3,TRBV28,TGTGCCAGCAGTTTATACAGGGGGCCTAGCACAGATACGCAGTATTTT,CASSLYRGPSTDTQYF
TRBD1,NA,TRBJ1-2,TRBV30,TGTGCCTGGACCGACAGGGGGGGCGGCTACACCTTC,CAWTDRGGGYTF
NA,few,TRBJ2-5,TRBV7-9,TGTGCCAGCAGCTTAGTGGGGAGCCAAGAGACCCAGTACTTC,CASSLVGSQETQYF
NA,NA,TRBJ2-1,TRBV7-6,TGTGCCAGCAGCCAAGGGGGGGTGCATGAGCAGTTCTTC,CASSQGGVHEQFF
NA,few,TRBJ1-3,TRBV4-2,TGTGCCAGCAGCCAAGCTAGACTGGAAAACACCATATATTTT,CASSQARLENTIYF
TRBD2,NA,TRBJ2-7,TRBV15,TGTGCCACCAGCAGAGATGACTATAGCGGGGACGGTCTTTACGAGCAGTACTTC,CATSRDDYSGDGLYEQYF
NA,NA,TRBJ1-1,TRBV2,TGTGCCAGCATACGGTCTGAGTCGATCGCCACTGAAGCTTTCTTT,CASIRSESIATEAFF
NA,NA,TRBJ2-6,TRBV7-8,TGTGCCAGCACCTTAAAAAGGGTCAGGGGCTCTGGGGCCAACGTCCTGACTTTC,CASTLKRVRGSGANVLTF
NA,NA,TRBJ2-1,TRBV7-3,TGTGCCAGCAGCAAGAGACCGGGGGATGAGCAGTTCTTC,CASSKRPGDEQFF
NA,NA,TRBJ1-5,TRBV4-1,TGCGCCAGCAGCCAAGATATGACAGTGACGCATCAGCCCCAGCATTTT,CASSQDMTVTHQPQHF
TRBD2,NA,TRBJ2-2,TRBV24-1,TGTGCCACCAGTGACCCGGGACTAGCGGGAGTCGGGGAGCTGTTTTTT,CATSDPGLAGVGELFF
NA,NA,TRBJ2-3,TRBV29-1,TGCAGCGTTGGGGCAGGGGGCACAGATACGCAGTATTTT,CSVGAGGTDTQYF
TRBD1,once,TRBJ1-2,TRBV7-2,TGTGCCAGCAGCTTAACCCTGACAGGGCGGTATGGCTACACCTTC,CASSLTLTGRYGYTF
TRBD1,NA,TRBJ1-6,TRBV18,TGTGCCAGCTCACCACAGGACAGGGGCCCGCCGGCCAATTCACCCCTCCACTTT,CASSPQDRGPPANSPLHF
TRBD1,NA,TRBJ2-5,TRBV5-1,TGCGCCAGCAGCTTGGCAGGGGGTAATCAAGAGACCCAGTACTTC,CASSLAGGNQETQYF
TRBD2,NA,TRBJ2-3,TRBV7-3,TGTGCCAGCAGCCCCTATATCGGGGGGGCCCTCACAGATACGCAGTATTTT,CASSPYIGGALTDTQYF
NA,NA,TRBJ2-7,TRBV15,TGTGCCACCAGCAGAGATTTAGCCTACGAGCAGTACTTC,CATSRDLAYEQYF
NA,NA,TRBJ1-1,TRBV28,TGTGCCAGCAGTTTGGGCAGCACTGAAGCTTTCTTT,CASSLGSTEAFF
NA,NA,TRBJ1-1,TRBV18,TGTGCCAGCTCACCAGACAGGTTGAACACTGAAGCTTTCTTT,CASSPDRLNTEAFF
TRBD1,NA,TRBJ2-3,TRBV7-3,TGTGCCAGCAGCCTCTCGACAGGGGGCACAGATACGCAGTATTTT,CASSLSTGGTDTQYF
TRBD1,NA,TRBJ1-4,TRBV4-2,TGTGCCAGCAGCCAAGATCTGGGACAGGGAAAACTGTTTTTT,CASSQDLGQGKLFF
TRBD1,NA,TRBJ1-2,TRBV5-1,TGCGCCAGCAGCTTCGGGACAGGGGATGGCTACACCTTC,CASSFGTGDGYTF
NA,few,TRBJ1-5,TRBV27,TGTGCCAGCAGTTTACGGGGTTTAGGCGATCAGCCCCAGCATTTT,CASSLRGLGDQPQHF
NA,NA,TRBJ2-5,TRBV5-1,TGCGCCAGCAGCTGGATAGGGGTAGGAGAGACCCAGTACTTC,CASSWIGVGETQYF
NA,NA,TRBJ1-5,TRBV24-1,TGTGCCACCAGTGATTCCCTCGGCAATCAGCCCCAGCATTTT,CATSDSLGNQPQHF
NA,NA,TRBJ2-3,TRBV2,TGTGCCAGCAGGAGGGAAGCCACAGATACGCAGTATTTT,CASRREATDTQYF
TRBD2,NA,TRBJ2-2,TRBV27,TGTGCCAGCAGTTCCAACAGCGGGGGGCACCCGTTCCCCGGGGAGCTGTTTTTT,CASSSNSGGHPFPGELFF
NA,few,TRBJ1-2,TRBV27,TGTGCCAGCAGTTCCCCAGGGAGGCGCTATGGCTACACCTTC,CASSSPGRRYGYTF
TRBD1,NA,TRBJ1-2,TRBV5-4,TGTGCCAGCAGCTCACAACAGGGGGCTTGGGGCTACACCTTC,CASSSQQGAWGYTF
NA,NA,TRBJ2-7,TRBV4-1,TGCGCCAGCAGCCAAGTGGGGGCCTCCTACGAGCAGTACTTC,CASSQVGASYEQYF
NA,NA,TRBJ1-6,TRBV30,TGTGCCTGGGACAGCTCCTATAATTCACCCCTCCACTTT,CAWDSSYNSPLHF
TRBD2,NA,TRBJ2-2,TRBV18,TGTGCCAGCTCACCACGACTAGCGGGAGGGCCGGACACCGGGGAGCTGTTTTTT,CASSPRLAGGPDTGELFF